These 15 T cell receptor beta chains share one sample of origin, sequenced in a study of cytomegalovirus exposure and HLA in healthy donors. Use of 60 Vbeta and 13 Jbeta primers characterized the PCR. Only in-frame clones appear in the TCRdb table, and some are missing; sequencing was by immunoSEQ multiplex PCR. Of about 170,000 clones listed, approximately 70% were seen once; the top ten hold under 7%. The sequenced sample was PBMCs. The origin of the receptors is a woman younger than 30 in good health and CMV-seropositive.

The CDR3 here is CASSEAYTEAFF. CDR3 sequence (DNA): TGTGCCAGCAGTGAAGCATACACTGAAGCTTTCTTT. The rearrangement uses TRBV28 and TRBJ1-1; D remains unclear. Germline CDR1 reads MDHEN; CDR2 reads SYDVKM. This CDR3 is built from 12 residues. Trimming removed 5 bases at V and 3 bases at J, with 7 bases between. The variable domain in full, completed from reference TRBV28 and TRBJ1-1, reads DVKVTQSSRYLVKRTGEKVFLECVQDMDHENMFWYRQDPGLGLRLIYFSYDVKMKEKGDIPEGYSVSREKKERFSLILESASTNQTSMYLCASSEAYTEAFFGQGTRLTVV.

CDR3: CASSVVDRANTEAFF. CDR3 nucleotide sequence: TGTGCCAGCAGCGTAGTGGACAGGGCGAACACTGAAGCTTTCTTT. The V call is TRBV9, the J call TRBJ1-1; 8 bases are shared with TRBD1. V trimming: 0 bases; J trimming: 1 base; junction bases outside the gene matches: 2. Per the germline V gene, CDR1 is SGDLS and CDR2 is YYNGEE. The CDR3 has 15 amino acids.

This clone came up once. The chain employs TRBV5-1 and TRBJ1-1, with TRBD1 matching 9 bases. With V trimmed by 2 bases and J by 8 bases, 4 bases remained unmatched. CDR3 size: 13 residues. Germline V lookup: CDR1 SGHRS, CDR2 YFSETQ. The chain's CDR3 is CASSLGQGQEAFF. The CDR3 DNA reads as TGCGCCAGCAGCTTAGGACAGGGGCAAGAAGCTTTCTTT.

The CDR3 DNA follows: TGTGCCAGCAGCTCGGGGGGCAAGGGGACTGAAGCTTTCTTT. Protein sequence: CASSSGGKGTEAFF. The genes are TRBV5-4 and TRBJ1-1; tentative D call: TRBD1 (6 bases). Trimming took off 3 bases at V and 5 bases at J, with 14 bases between the two ends. The CDR3 has 14 residues. CDR1 is SGHNT, CDR2 YYREEE, per germline (reference sequence). Using reference TRBV5-4 and TRBJ1-1 for the parts outside the CDR3, the full variable domain is ETGVTQSPTHLIKTRGQQVTLRCSSQSGHNTVSWYQQALGQGPQFIFQYYREEENGRGNFPPRFSGLQFPNYSSELNVNALELDDSALYLCASSSGGKGTEAFFGQGTRLTVV.

This clone was counted only a few times. This rearrangement joins TRBV7-6 to TRBJ2-6, with 8 bases that match TRBD1. Trimming cost V 5 bases and J 4 bases; bases outside gene matches: 10. Per germline, CDR1 SGHVS and CDR2 FNYEAQ. The CDR3 has 17 amino acids. DNA of the CDR3: TGTGCCAGCAGCCCATACGGACAGGGTCTGGGGGCCAACGTCCTGACTTTC. As protein: CASSPYGQGLGANVLTF.

Only a few counts were recorded for this clone. This chain joins TRBV5-6 and TRBJ1-2; 7 nucleotides agree with TRBD1. CDR3 length: 17 amino acids. Per the germline V gene, CDR1 is SGHDT and CDR2 is YYEEEE. Unmatched junction bases numbered 10, after V lost 2 bases and J lost 0 bases. CDR3 in DNA: TGTGCCAGCAGCTTTCTCTACAGGGGCCCTACTAACTATGGCTACACCTTC. This gives the protein CASSFLYRGPTNYGYTF.

This clone was seen only a few times. The V call is TRBV5-5, the J call TRBJ2-5; TRBD2 matches at 8 bases. The CDR3 is made up of 14 amino acids. Germline CDR1 is SGHKS and CDR2 is YYEKEE (reference sequence). The trim removed 4 bases at V and 5 bases at J, leaving 7 bases unmatched. CDR3: CASSQAGTRETQYF. For the CDR3, the DNA is TGTGCCAGCAGCCAAGCGGGGACTAGGGAGACCCAGTACTTC.

The chain joins TRBV7-9 to TRBJ1-3; D is unresolved. Trimming took off 1 base at V and 4 bases at J, with 11 bases between the two ends. The CDR3 loop spans 15 amino acids. Germline CDR1 is SEHNR and CDR2 is FQNEAQ (reference sequence). The DNA for the CDR3 is TGTGCCAGCAGCTTAGTCCGGTCTGCAGGAAACACCATATATTTT. Its protein is CASSLVRSAGNTIYF. Using reference TRBV7-9 and TRBJ1-3 for the parts outside the CDR3, the full variable domain is DTGVSQNPRHKITKRGQNVTFRCDPISEHNRLYWYRQTLGQGPEFLTYFQNEAQLEKSRLLSDRFSAERPKGSFSTLEIQRTEQGDSAMYLCASSLVRSAGNTIYFGEGSWLTVV.

This sequence joins TRBV15 and TRBJ2-2, with 8 bases that match TRBD1. Germline loops: CDR1 LNHNV, CDR2 YYDKDF (reference sequence). V shed 3 bases, J shed 7 bases, and the junction held 7 bases outside the gene matches. The CDR3 spans 15 residues. The CDR3 region has the DNA TGTGCCACCAGCAGCGAGGACAGGGCGAACGGGGAGCTGTTTTTT. Protein: CATSSEDRANGELFF. The full variable domain, in which reference TRBV15 and TRBJ2-2 provide the parts outside the CDR3, is DAMVIQNPRYQVTQFGKPVTLSCSQTLNHNVMYWYQQKSSQAPKLLFHYYDKDFNNEADTPDNFQSRRPNTSFCFLDIRSPGLGDTAMYLCATSSEDRANGELFFGEGSRLTVL.

This clone was counted only a few times. V and J are TRBV19 and TRBJ1-1; 7 bases fit TRBD1. The germline gives CDR1 LNHDA, CDR2 SQIVND (reference sequence). The CDR3 is 13 residues long. The V and J ends lost 6 bases and 4 bases, in that order; junction bases with no gene match: 5. The CDR3 coding sequence is TGTGCCAGTAGCATGACAGGGTCCACTGAAGCTTTCTTT. Its protein product is CASSMTGSTEAFF.

The rearrangement links TRBV2 to TRBJ2-7, with 9 bases that match TRBD1. Germline V gives CDR1 SNHLY, CDR2 FYNNEI. The CDR3 sequence is 13 residues long. Unmatched junction bases numbered 6, after V lost 8 bases and J lost 4 bases. The CDR3 spells CASGTGRSYEQYF. Written as DNA, the CDR3 is TGTGCCAGCGGGACAGGGAGATCTTACGAGCAGTACTTC.

The chain has TRBV18 and TRBJ2-1; a possible D gene is TRBD2 (7 bases). Germline V gene data show CDR1 as KGHSH and CDR2 as LQKENI. CDR3 size: 13 residues. V dropped 6 bases and J dropped 7 bases, with 13 bases sitting between them. CDR3 DNA: TGTGCCAGCTCGGGGGGGCCGGAGAATGAGCAGTTCTTC. Residues: CASSGGPENEQFF.

The V and J genes are TRBV5-3 and TRBJ1-5; no clear D gene. TRBV5-3 is noted as an ORF with a role that remains uncertain. CDR3 length: 19 residues. Trimming stripped 5 bases from V and 0 bases from J, with 24 bases between. The CDR3 loop is CARSPTYPSPPYSNQPQHF. CDR3 DNA sequence: TGTGCCAGAAGTCCAACGTATCCGAGCCCCCCGTATAGCAATCAGCCCCAGCATTTT.

This clone has more than one count but fewer than ten. The V and J genes are TRBV11-2 and TRBJ2-3; TRBD2 aligns across 10 bases. This CDR3 is built from 15 residues. With V trimmed by 5 bases and J by 3 bases, 5 bases remained unmatched. Germline CDR1 is SGHAT and CDR2 is FQNNGV. CDR3 in amino acids: CASSGAGGPTDTQYF. In DNA, the CDR3 is TGTGCCAGCAGCGGAGCGGGGGGGCCTACAGATACGCAGTATTTT. The entire variable domain, with the rest obtained from reference TRBV11-2 and TRBJ2-3, is as follows: EAGVAQSPRYKIIEKRQSVAFWCNPISGHATLYWYQQILGQGPKLLIQFQNNGVVDDSQLPKDRFSAERLKGVDSTLKIQPAKLEDSAVYLCASSGAGGPTDTQYFGPGTRLTVL.

This clone was detected only once. The rearrangement uses TRBV4-3 and TRBJ2-7; maybe TRBD1 (6 bases). The length of the CDR3 is 14 residues. Looked up from germline, CDR1 is LGHNA and CDR2 is YSLEER. Between the trimmed V and J ends, which lost 1 base and 3 bases, there was a span of 10 bases. In DNA, the CDR3 is TGCGCCAGCAGCCAAGTACTACAGGGCTACGAGCAGTACTTC. It yields the protein CASSQVLQGYEQYF.